Described below is a single TCR beta chain sequence and its context. What it binds is unknown. These data belong to a study of OX40 agonist ivuxolimab in advanced cancers. Across the study: Partial responses were achieved by three patients: one hepatocellular carcinoma, two cutaneous melanoma.

General observations from the study: The CD4+ and CD8+ T cells in the blood had expanded clonally by week 6 at 0.1 to 3.0 mg/kg. CD8+ T cells were the subset that, on average, had more expanded clones than CD4+.

People who had autoimmune disease history or systemic immunosuppression were excluded. TCRdb's table, derived via immunoSEQ multiplex PCR, lists solely in-frame clones and lacks some. Of tens of thousands of clones in the sample, 88% were seen once. Germline values: CDR1 SEHNR, CDR2 FQNEAQ (reference sequence). The CDR3 totals 12 residues. V lost 3 bases to trimming and J lost 3 bases, with 5 bases between them. This TCR was sampled from an adult with an advanced solid tumor such as melanoma, head and neck, liver or kidney cancer. The sequenced sample was CD4+ or CD8+ T cells sorted from blood, obtained in a trial of the OX40 agonist ivuxolimab. The V call is TRBV7-9, the J call TRBJ1-2; unclear D gene. CDR3 nucleotides: TGTGCCAGCAGCTTCACAGACTATGGCTACACCTTC. This translates into CASSFTDYGYTF.